These 18 T cell receptor beta chains were sequenced from one sample in a study of T cells in Graves' hyperthyroidism and ophthalmopathy. Researchers amplified the TCR beta CDR3 regions from RNA transcripts. The HTBI primer set was used in a first-round RT-PCR of the TCR CDR3. TCRdb recomputed calls from the multiplex PCR reads with MiXCR, one row per CDR3 protein. Here the sample spans approximately 420,000 distinct CDR3 sequences, 12% to 15% being singletons. Material for sequencing was blood. The receptors originated from a woman aged 18-29 years with Graves' hyperthyroidism.

This clonotype showed up many times. This CDR3 is CASSYQGAIRTDTQYF. The CDR3 DNA follows: TGTGCCAGCAGTTATCAGGGGGCAATTCGCACAGATACGCAGTATTTT. The chain carries TRBV27 and TRBJ2-3; 8 bases line up with TRBD1. The CDR3 contains 16 residues. Germline V lookup: CDR1 MNHEY, CDR2 SMNVEV (reference sequence). The junction had 7 bases not matched to a gene; V was cut back by 4 bases and J by 1 base.

This clonotype was seen repeatedly, ten times or more. V gene TRBV10-3 combines with J gene TRBJ1-2, with TRBD1 matching 7 bases. CDR1 and CDR2 (germline): ENHRY, SYGVKD. The V gene end was trimmed by 6 bases and the J gene end by 4 bases; junction bases not matched to a gene: 8. The CDR3 totals 14 residues. The CDR3 protein is CAIRRTGDSYGYTF. CDR3 DNA: TGTGCCATCAGGAGGACAGGAGACAGCTATGGCTACACCTTC.

This clonotype was picked up many times. This sequence joins TRBV28 and TRBJ1-1; no clear D. Germline-derived CDR1 and CDR2 are MDHEN and SYDVKM. This CDR3 has 12 residues. The V gene lost 3 bases and the J gene lost 3 bases, with 5 bases spanning the gap. The CDR3 DNA sequence: TGTGCCAGCAGTTTGGAGTACACTGAAGCTTTCTTT. Translated: CASSLEYTEAFF.

Points on this clonotype: A read error may explain this, as a much larger clone is one base away. The chain couples TRBV10-3 to TRBJ2-7; 8 nucleotides align to TRBD2. Matching the DNA end better, TRBJ2-1 makes the J call doubtful. CDR3 size: 13 residues. Germline CDR1 is ENHRY and CDR2 is SYGVKD. The CDR3 spells CAIRLAAGYEQFF. The CDR3 DNA sequence: TGTGCCATCAGACTAGCGGCCGGCTACGAGCAGTTCTTC.

This clonotype was seen only a few times. The rearrangement joins TRBV29-1 to TRBJ2-5, with D uncertain. The V end lost 4 bases, the J end lost 5 bases, and 5 bases lay between the germline ends. There are 10 residues in the CDR3. From germline, CDR1 is SQVTM and CDR2 ANQGSEA. CDR3 amino acids: CSVAVETQYF. CDR3 DNA: TGCAGCGTTGCGGTTGAGACCCAGTACTTC.

This clonotype was seen at least ten times. The gene calls are TRBV12-3 or TRBV12-4 and TRBJ2-3; TRBD2 aligns across 7 bases. CDR3 size: 15 residues. Trimming at V came to 7 bases and at J to 5 bases, leaving 12 bases not matched to a gene. This chain's CDR3 is CASTPTSSVGDTQYF. The CDR3 DNA follows: TGTGCCAGCACCCCGACTAGCTCCGTCGGAGATACGCAGTATTTT.

This clonotype was seen at least ten times. The CDR3 DNA reads as TGTGCCAGCAGCTTAGGAGTAGACAGGGCAAACACAGATACGCAGTATTTT. This encodes CASSLGVDRANTDTQYF. The gene calls are TRBV7-9 and TRBJ2-3; 7 bases are a match to TRBD1. Germline V gives CDR1 SEHNR, CDR2 FQNEAQ (reference sequence). After removal of 1 base from V and 2 bases from J, the junction contained 9 bases not matched to a gene. There are 17 residues in the CDR3. Looking up the rest from reference TRBV7-9 and TRBJ2-3 gives the full variable domain: DTGVSQNPRHKITKRGQNVTFRCDPISEHNRLYWYRQTLGQGPEFLTYFQNEAQLEKSRLLSDRFSAERPKGSFSTLEIQRTEQGDSAMYLCASSLGVDRANTDTQYFGPGTRLTVL.

The gene calls are TRBV12-3 or TRBV12-4 and TRBJ2-2, with a weak D call TRBD2 (5 bases). The CDR3 is made up of 16 amino acids. Trimming pared 5 bases from V and 4 bases from J, leaving 17 bases between. CDR3 coding DNA: TGTGCCAGCAGTCCTCCGGGGAATTCACTCACCGGGGAGCTGTTTTTT. It yields the protein CASSPPGNSLTGELFF.

This clonotype was counted a few times. The rearrangement uses TRBV7-9 and TRBJ2-5; a possible D gene is TRBD1 (6 bases). CDR3 size: 13 residues. Germline loops: CDR1 SEHNR, CDR2 FQNEAQ (reference sequence). V lost 6 bases to trimming and J lost 5 bases, with 13 bases between them. CDR3 nucleotides: TGTGCCAGCAGTCAGCAGGGGAGTGAGACCCAGTACTTC. Amino acids: CASSQQGSETQYF.

This clonotype was counted ten times or more. The V and J genes are TRBV12-5 and TRBJ2-7; either TRBD1 or TRBD2 may fit D (5 bases each). The ends were cut back, 5 bases at V and 6 bases at J, with 14 bases in the middle. Germline values: CDR1 LGHNT, CDR2 FRNRAP. The CDR3 sequence is 13 residues long. CDR3 protein: CASGLGTTLEQYF. The CDR3 nucleotides read TGTGCTAGTGGTCTCGGGACGACTCTCGAGCAGTACTTC.

This sequence joins TRBV11-3 and TRBJ2-7; D remains ambiguous. From germline, CDR1 is SGHNT and CDR2 YENEEA. The CDR3 runs to 15 residues. With 5 bases removed from V and 0 bases from J, the gap between germline ends came to 14 bases. The CDR3 region has the DNA TGTGCCAGCAGCCGTGGGGTAGGAAGCTCCTACGAGCAGTACTTC. Its translation: CASSRGVGSSYEQYF.

Comments on this clonotype: A much larger clonotype is one base distant, so this may be a read error. The gene calls are TRBV15 and TRBJ2-1, with TRBD1 matching 7 bases. The CDR3 has 15 residues. Germline V gene lookup returns CDR1 LNHNV and CDR2 YYDKDF (reference sequence). The CDR3 region is CGTSRATGDYNEQFF. The DNA of the CDR3 is TGTGGCACCAGCAGAGCAACAGGGGACTACAATGAGCAGTTCTTC.

This clonotype was found many times. V and J are TRBV28 and TRBJ2-7; D is possibly TRBD1 (6 bases). This CDR3 is built from 12 residues. Trimming cost V 0 bases and J 9 bases, with 9 bases left between them. Per germline, CDR1 MDHEN and CDR2 SYDVKM. Written as DNA, the CDR3 is TGTGCCAGCAGTTTATGGGACAGTGCGCAGTACTTC. It codes for CASSLWDSAQYF.

The genes are TRBV18 and TRBJ2-7; unclear D gene. The CDR3 is 15 residues long. Germline CDR1 and CDR2: KGHSH and LQKENI. Trimming removed 3 bases at V and 5 bases at J, with 17 bases between. CDR3 in amino acids: CASSPKAGVENEQYF. CDR3 DNA sequence: TGTGCCAGCTCACCCAAAGCCGGAGTAGAGAACGAGCAGTACTTC.

The chain joins TRBV30 to TRBJ2-3; D unresolved. V lost 0 bases, J lost 2 bases, and 6 bases lay in between. There are 13 residues in the CDR3. CDR1 and CDR2 (germline): GTSNPN, SVGIG (reference sequence). The CDR3, as DNA: TGTGCCTGGAGTGTAGACTCCACAGATACGCAGTATTTT. Its protein product is CAWSVDSTDTQYF.

The chain couples TRBV10-3 to TRBJ2-7; 7 nucleotides match TRBD2. The V gene end was trimmed by 0 bases and the J gene end by 3 bases; junction bases not matched to a gene: 8. The CDR3 length is 16 residues. Germline loops: CDR1 ENHRY, CDR2 SYGVKD. The CDR3 DNA reads TGTGCCATCAGTGAGTCGTTGGGTAGCGGGCTCTACGAGCAGTACTTC. Translating gives CAISESLGSGLYEQYF.

This clonotype was observed many times. V usage is TRBV6-5 and J usage is TRBJ1-1; a weak D match, TRBD1 (6 bases). Per germline, CDR1 MNHEY and CDR2 SVGAGI. There are 15 residues in the CDR3. Trimming took 0 bases from V and 3 from J, leaving 11 bases between them. CDR3 region: CASSYSGGGYTEAFF. The CDR3 DNA reads as TGTGCCAGCAGTTACTCGGGCGGGGGCTACACTGAAGCTTTCTTT.

Written as DNA, the CDR3 is TGCGCCAGCAGCCAAGAGACCGGGACAGGGGTTCAGCCCCAGCATTTT. Amino acid sequence: CASSQETGTGVQPQHF. J is TRBJ1-5 and V is TRBV4-3, with 10 bases lining up with TRBD1. CDR3 length equals 16 residues. V was pared by 0 bases and J by 6 bases, with 5 bases of the junction left unmatched. Looked up from germline, CDR1 is LGHNA and CDR2 is YSLEER.